Listed below are T cell receptor beta chains from one sample, sequenced in a study of blood T cell repertoires in COVID-19. Measured with immunoSEQ multiplex PCR; TCRdb has only the in-frame clones, and not every one. The sample has about 140,000 clones, approximately 84% seen once. The specimen sequenced was PBMCs or T cells enriched from blood (not recorded which). All receptors come from a woman aged 45-65 years with acute COVID-19. The CDR3 runs from the conserved cysteine through the conserved F or W. Each record gives: clone size, J gene, D gene, V gene, CDR3 length, CDR3 DNA, CDR3 protein. A D gene is named only where the DNA matches it firmly. Size values are once, few and many counts, or a class for expanded clones, and some rows have none.

>few|TRBJ2-1|TRBD2|TRBV7-9|15
TGTGCCAGCAGCTTAGAGACTAGCGGGAGTAATGAGCAGTTCTTC
CASSLETSGSNEQFF
>.|TRBJ2-7|TRBD2|TRBV27|16
TGTGCCAGCAGTTTACAGGGGACGGAGCGGGGGTGGGAGCAGTACTTC
CASSLQGTERGWEQYF
>.|TRBJ2-3|.|TRBV18|14
TGTGCCAGCTCACCACGTCGAGATTTAGATACGCAGTATTTT
CASSPRRDLDTQYF
>.|TRBJ1-3|.|TRBV7-2|15
TGTGCCAGCAGCTTCCGGGTTACAACTGGAAACACCATATATTTT
CASSFRVTTGNTIYF
>once|TRBJ1-2|.|TRBV7-8|15
TGTGCCAGCAGCCTTGGGGGACTGGCTAACTATGGCTACACCTTC
CASSLGGLANYGYTF
>.|TRBJ1-4|.|TRBV14|15
TGTGCCAGCAGCTCCTTCAGGGGCCCAAATGAAAAACTGTTTTTT
CASSSFRGPNEKLFF
>.|TRBJ2-3|TRBD2|TRBV7-2|15
TGTGCCAGCAGCGGGACTAGCGGGAGCTCAGATACGCAGTATTTT
CASSGTSGSSDTQYF
>.|TRBJ1-3|.|TRBV10-2|14
TGCGCCAGCAGTGACTCAGGGAAGGAAAACACCATATATTTT
CASSDSGKENTIYF
>.|TRBJ1-1|TRBD1|TRBV6-1|19
TGTGCCAGCAGTGGGGGGGACAGGGTCAGGGTCGACATGAACACTGAAGCTTTCTTT
CASSGGDRVRVDMNTEAFF
>once|TRBJ2-7|TRBD2|TRBV29-1|13
TGCAGCGTTCAGACTAGCGGAAGATACGAGCAGTACTTC
CSVQTSGRYEQYF
>.|TRBJ2-5|.|TRBV18|14
TGTGCCAGCTCACCCCGGGTCGGACAAGAGACCCAGTACTTC
CASSPRVGQETQYF
>.|TRBJ1-1|.|TRBV9|15
TGTGCCAGCAGCGTTTCGTATGGGGGGTACACTGAAGCTTTCTTT
CASSVSYGGYTEAFF
>few|TRBJ1-2|.|TRBV7-8|15
TGTGCCAGCAGCGGGGAGGGTTGGGGGGACTATGGCTACACCTTC
CASSGEGWGDYGYTF
>.|TRBJ1-6|.|TRBV5-4|15
TGTGCCAGCAGCTTGGGGGGCGGGGGCGATTCACCCCTCCACTTT
CASSLGGGGDSPLHF
>.|TRBJ1-1|.|TRBV5-4|16
TGTGCCAGCAGCCCCGCTAGGGGCCTCATGAACACTGAAGCTTTCTTT
CASSPARGLMNTEAFF
>.|TRBJ1-5|TRBD1|TRBV7-2|14
TGTGCCAGCAGCTCGGGACAGCCCGTGTCGGCCCAGCATTTT
CASSSGQPVSAQHF
>.|TRBJ2-7|.|TRBV3-1/TRBV3-2|14
TGTGCCAGCAGCCAAGTTAGTACCTCGTCGTCGCAGTACTTC
CASSQVSTSSSQYF
>.|TRBJ2-7|.|TRBV7-8|16
TGTGCCAGCAGCTTAGCGAACAACGGGAATGAGTTCGAGCAGTACTTC
CASSLANNGNEFEQYF
>.|TRBJ1-3|.|TRBV21-1|13
TGTGCCAGCAGGACAGGGGGTGGAAACACCATATATTTT
CASRTGGGNTIYF
>.|TRBJ1-1|.|TRBV19|13
TGTGCGGTCCAGGGTTCGATGAACACTGAAGCTTTCTTT
CAVQGSMNTEAFF
>.|TRBJ1-2|.|TRBV30|14
TGTGCCTGGAGTGCCCAGGGGAAGAATTATGGCTACACCTTC
CAWSAQGKNYGYTF
>.|TRBJ1-1|.|TRBV7-9|14
TGTGCCAGCAGCTTAGTAGGGGAGGACACTGAAGCTTTCTTT
CASSLVGEDTEAFF
>.|TRBJ2-2|.|TRBV21-1|16
TGTGCCAGCAGAGGACAGGGGGCGGCCATGACCGGGGAGCTGTTTTTT
CASRGQGAAMTGELFF
>.|TRBJ2-6|.|TRBV19|17
TGTGCCAGTACCCGAGTGGGGGGGCTCTCTGGGGCCAACGTCCTGACTTTC
CASTRVGGLSGANVLTF
>once|TRBJ1-3|.|TRBV9|17
TGTGCCAGCAGCGTAGGCCCTTCCGGACTCCCTGGAAACACCATATATTTT
CASSVGPSGLPGNTIYF
>.|TRBJ2-1|TRBD2|TRBV10-1|14
TGCGCCAGCAGTGGGAGCGGGAGATACAATGAGCAGTTCTTC
CASSGSGRYNEQFF
>.|TRBJ2-7|.|TRBV2|14
TGTGCCAGCAAGCCTGGCGGAGTCCCCTACGAGCAGTACTTC
CASKPGGVPYEQYF
>.|TRBJ2-7|TRBD2|TRBV30|14
TGTGCCTGGACTAGCGGGAGGGGAACCTACGAGCAGTACTTC
CAWTSGRGTYEQYF
>.|TRBJ2-7|.|TRBV27|16
TGTGCCAGCAGTCACACTAGCAGGGGGAATAGCTACGAGCAGTACTTC
CASSHTSRGNSYEQYF
>.|TRBJ1-3|.|TRBV28|14
TGTGCCAGCAGCCCACAGAGCTCTGGAAACACCATATATTTT
CASSPQSSGNTIYF
>.|TRBJ2-1|.|TRBV28|10
TGTGCCAGTCCAGGGATAAAGCAGTTCTTC
CASPGIKQFF
>once|TRBJ1-1|.|TRBV10-3|12
TGTGCCATCAGTACCGACAGTCATGAAGCTTTCTTT
CAISTDSHEAFF
>once|TRBJ2-7|.|TRBV2|15
TGTGCCAGCAGGGAGACGGGTGTGAGCTCCTACGAGCAGTACTTC
CASRETGVSSYEQYF
>.|TRBJ2-5|TRBD2|TRBV5-1|15
TGCGCCAGCAGCGAGGGTAGCGGGAGAGCGGAGACCCAGTACTTC
CASSEGSGRAETQYF
>.|TRBJ1-2|TRBD1|TRBV6-5|13
TGTGCCAGCGCAGGACAGGGTCAATTTGGCTACACCTTC
CASAGQGQFGYTF